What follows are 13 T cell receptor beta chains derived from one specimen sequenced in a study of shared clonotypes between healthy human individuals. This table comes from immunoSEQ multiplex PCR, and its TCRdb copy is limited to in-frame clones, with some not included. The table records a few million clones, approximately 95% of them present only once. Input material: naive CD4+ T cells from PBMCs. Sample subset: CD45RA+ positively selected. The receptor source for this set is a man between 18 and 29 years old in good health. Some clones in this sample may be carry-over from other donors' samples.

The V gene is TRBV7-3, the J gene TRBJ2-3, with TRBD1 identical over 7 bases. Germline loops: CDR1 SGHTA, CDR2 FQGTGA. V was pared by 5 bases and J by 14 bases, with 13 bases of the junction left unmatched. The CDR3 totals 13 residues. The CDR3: CASSPDRDSQRYF. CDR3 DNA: TGTGCCAGCAGCCCCGACCGGGACAGTCAGCGGTATTTT.

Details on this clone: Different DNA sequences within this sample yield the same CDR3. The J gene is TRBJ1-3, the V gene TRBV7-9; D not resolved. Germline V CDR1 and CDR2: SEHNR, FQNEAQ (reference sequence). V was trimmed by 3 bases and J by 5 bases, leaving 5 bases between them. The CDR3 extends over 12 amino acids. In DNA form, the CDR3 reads TGTGCCAGCAGCTTTCCTCGAAACACCATATATTTT. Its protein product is CASSFPRNTIYF.

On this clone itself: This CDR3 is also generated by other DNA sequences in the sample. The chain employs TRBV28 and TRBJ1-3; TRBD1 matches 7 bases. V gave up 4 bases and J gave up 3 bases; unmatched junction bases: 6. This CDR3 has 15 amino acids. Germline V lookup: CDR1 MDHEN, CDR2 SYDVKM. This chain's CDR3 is CASSSGGQSGNTIYF. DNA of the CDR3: TGTGCCAGCAGTTCCGGGGGACAGAGTGGAAACACCATATATTTT.

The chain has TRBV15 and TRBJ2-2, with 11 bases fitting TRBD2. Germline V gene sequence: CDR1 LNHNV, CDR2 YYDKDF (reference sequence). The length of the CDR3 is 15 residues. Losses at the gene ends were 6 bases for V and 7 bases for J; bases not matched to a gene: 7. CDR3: CATRTGTSGFGELFF. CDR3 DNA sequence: TGTGCCACCAGAACCGGGACTAGCGGATTCGGGGAGCTGTTTTTT.

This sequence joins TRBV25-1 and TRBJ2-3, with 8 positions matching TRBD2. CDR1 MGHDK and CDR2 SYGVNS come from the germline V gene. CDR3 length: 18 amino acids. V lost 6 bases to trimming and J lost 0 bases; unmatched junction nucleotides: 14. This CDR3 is CASRAFAGGSSSTDTQYF. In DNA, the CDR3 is TGTGCCAGCAGAGCCTTCGCGGGAGGTTCCTCTAGCACAGATACGCAGTATTTT.

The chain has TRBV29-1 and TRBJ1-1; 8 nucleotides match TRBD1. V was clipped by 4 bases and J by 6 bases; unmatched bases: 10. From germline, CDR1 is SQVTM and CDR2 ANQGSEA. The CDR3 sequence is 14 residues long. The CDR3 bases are TGCAGCGTTGTTCCACAGGGGGAGAGGGCTGAAGCTTTCTTT. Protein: CSVVPQGERAEAFF.

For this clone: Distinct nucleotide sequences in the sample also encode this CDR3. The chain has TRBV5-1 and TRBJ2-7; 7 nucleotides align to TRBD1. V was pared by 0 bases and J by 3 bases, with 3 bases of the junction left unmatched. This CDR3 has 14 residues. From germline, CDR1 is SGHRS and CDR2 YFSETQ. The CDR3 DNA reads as TGCGCCAGCAGCTTGGGACAGGGTCTCTACGAGCAGTACTTC. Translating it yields CASSLGQGLYEQYF.

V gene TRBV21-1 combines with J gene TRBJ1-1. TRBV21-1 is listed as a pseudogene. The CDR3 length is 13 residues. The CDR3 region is CASSLTSGTEAFF. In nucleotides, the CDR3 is TGTGCCAGCAGTCTTACCTCGGGCACTGAAGCTTTCTTT.

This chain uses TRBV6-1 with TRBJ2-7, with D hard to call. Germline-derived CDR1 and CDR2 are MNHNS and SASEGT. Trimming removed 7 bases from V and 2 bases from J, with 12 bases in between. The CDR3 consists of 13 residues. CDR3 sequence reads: CASNSLGAYEQYF. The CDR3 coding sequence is TGTGCCAGCAATAGCTTGGGCGCCTACGAGCAGTACTTC.

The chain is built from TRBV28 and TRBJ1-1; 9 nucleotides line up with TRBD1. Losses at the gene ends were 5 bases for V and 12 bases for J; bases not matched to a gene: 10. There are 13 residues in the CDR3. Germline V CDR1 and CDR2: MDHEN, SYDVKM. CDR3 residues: CASSAGTGSFSFF. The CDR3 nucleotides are TGTGCCAGCAGTGCCGGGACAGGGTCCTTTTCTTTCTTT.

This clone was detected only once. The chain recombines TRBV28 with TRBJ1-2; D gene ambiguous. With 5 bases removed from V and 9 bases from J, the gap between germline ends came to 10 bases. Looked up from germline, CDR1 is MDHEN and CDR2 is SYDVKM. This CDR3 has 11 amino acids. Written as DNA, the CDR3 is TGTGCCAGCAGTGATGAACAGAGCTACACCTTC. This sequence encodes CASSDEQSYTF.

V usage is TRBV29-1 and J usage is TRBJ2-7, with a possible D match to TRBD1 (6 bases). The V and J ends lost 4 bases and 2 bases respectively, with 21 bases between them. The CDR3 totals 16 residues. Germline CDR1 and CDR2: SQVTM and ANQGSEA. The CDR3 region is CSVADSPLPYPYEQYF. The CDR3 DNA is TGCAGCGTTGCGGACAGCCCCCTGCCGTATCCCTACGAGCAGTACTTC.

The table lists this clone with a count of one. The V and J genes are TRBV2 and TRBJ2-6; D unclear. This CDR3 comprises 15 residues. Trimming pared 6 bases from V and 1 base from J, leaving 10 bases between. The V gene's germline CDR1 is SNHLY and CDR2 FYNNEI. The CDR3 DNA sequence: TGTGCCAGCAGCTACATGTCTTCTGGGGCCAACGTCCTGACTTTC. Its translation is CASSYMSSGANVLTF.